The clone carrying this T cell receptor beta chain showed up many times. What it recognizes is unknown. In the study's own analysis: Sample-level TCR yields exhibited a median of about 96,000, with a range of roughly 20,000 to 750,000. MiXCR, run by TCRdb on the RACE reads, gives a single entry per CDR3 protein. The V and J calls were not made by the authors but by TCRdb's processing. Of some 38,000 distinct CDR3 sequences detected, 6.5% to 8% appear once; the ten largest clones hold over 1%. From germline, CDR1 is MDHEN and CDR2 SYDVKM. The CDR3 is made up of 11 amino acids. The data derive from a study of human T cells and chemical hapten exposure. Study details: Scalp application of diphenylcyclopropenone was performed weekly in patients across the entire approximately 24-week study. Patches that contained 0.01% DPC were applied to the upper back and read at 6 days.

Stated time point: pre-sensitization, week 0. Treatment: therapeutic diphenylcyclopropenone sensitization with weekly scalp DPC. Notes on the study in general: TCRs whose frequency exceeded 1 in 1000 remained the same following DPC sensitization.

The chain employs TRBV28 and TRBJ1-2; 7 bases fit TRBD1. The source of this sequence is a woman aged 45 to 65 with alopecia areata. Some clones in this sample may be carry-over from other donors' samples. Sequencing was performed on whole blood, taken in connection with sensitization to the hapten diphenylcyclopropenone (DPC). CDR3: CTSGGGYGYTF. As DNA, the CDR3 is TGTACCTCAGGGGGTGGCTATGGCTACACCTTC.